This T cell receptor (beta chain) is from a study of PD-1 blockade in mismatch repair-deficient tumors. Study overall: Patients had 12 mismatch repair-deficient cancer types, all previously treated and progressing. Study-wide results and caveats: Rapid post-treatment expansion, then contraction, generally preceding radiologic response, marked tumor-resident clones.

TCRdb keeps only in-frame clones here, not all; method: immunoSEQ multiplex PCR. The repertoire includes some 100,000 clones, about 79% of them detected once, and around 6.5% sits in the top ten. PCR or immunohistochemistry showed mismatch repair deficiency in every enrolled patient. TCR sequencing covered a few patients who responded to pembrolizumab. This clone was observed at least ten times. The antigen is unknown. The TCR was taken from an adult with mismatch repair-deficient cancer. The input for sequencing was peripheral blood, taken approximately 35 weeks after starting pembrolizumab.

CDR3 residues: CASSQGRTLTEAFF. CDR3 nucleotide sequence: TGTGCCAGCAGCCAGGGGCGGACGTTGACTGAAGCTTTCTTT. This chain links TRBV11-1 with TRBJ1-1; a possible D gene is TRBD1 (6 bases). Germline-derived CDR1 and CDR2 are SGHAT and FQDESV (reference sequence). The CDR3 is 14 residues long. Trimming left V 5 bases short and J 5 bases short, with 15 bases between.